This paragraph covers one TCR beta chain sequence. Its antigen is unidentified. The data derive from a study of cytotoxic CD8 clonotypes in ibrutinib-treated CLL. Study details: Mean per-sample yields comprised roughly 260,000 productive templates and tens of thousands of productive rearrangements.

Study-level findings and limits: Baseline clonality, higher than in age-matched healthy donors, tracked circulating CD8+ T-cell counts. Clonality increased with ibrutinib response but returned toward baseline at progression.

Profiling relied on immunoSEQ multiplex PCR, and the TCRdb table lists in-frame clones only, not all of them. The table shows 250,000 to 350,000 clones, with roughly four fifths occurring only once. Germline values: CDR1 MRHNA, CDR2 SNTAGT. The germline V and J ends were trimmed by 0 bases and 0 bases, with 10 bases remaining between them. CDR3 length equals 16 residues. This chain joins TRBV6-4 and TRBJ2-3; unclear D gene. The input for sequencing was PBMCs, taken at disease progression, from a patient treated with ibrutinib. The sequence came from a human donor with chronic lymphocytic leukemia. The CDR3 protein is CASSDSFRTSTDTQYF. The CDR3 DNA reads as TGTGCCAGCAGTGACTCGTTCCGAACTAGCACAGATACGCAGTATTTT.